This TCR beta chain was sequenced in a study of control samples from healthy donors and cancer patients. Only in-frame clones appear in the TCRdb table, and some are missing; sequencing was by immunoSEQ multiplex PCR. The sample holds hundreds of thousands of clones, 90% seen once. Germline V lookup: CDR1 LNHDA, CDR2 SQIVND (reference sequence). The CDR3 length is 12 residues. Trimming pared 10 bases from V and 1 base from J, leaving 10 bases between. The TCR originated in a man in his forties with head and neck cancer. The sequencing input was PBMCs. V is TRBV19 and J is TRBJ1-1; possible D gene TRBD1, 6 bases. CDR3 amino acids: CAISRGNTEAFF. The CDR3 nucleotides are TGTGCCATTAGCAGGGGGAACACTGAAGCTTTCTTT.